This TCR beta chain was documented in a study of PD-L1 blockade in urothelial cancer (dated by TCRdb to about 2017). Study-wide context: All patients started therapy around 2014 and received atezolizumab 1,200 mg intravenously every 3 weeks. About 85% of the 29 patients were males with bladder-origin urothelial cancer, and about 60% of the 29 reported a prior smoking history. Patients had an ECOG performance status of 0 or 1 and had received between 0 and 3 prior chemotherapy regimens. Blood samples were analyzed at two time points: 3 weeks after treatment start (second dose) and 6 weeks after treatment start. A median of about 150,000 T cells and roughly 80,000 unique TCRs was obtained from blood samples, and a median clonality of approximately 0.077 was observed. The study was an exploratory multi-omic analysis of somatic, immune and clinical correlates of response to PD-L1 blockade with atezolizumab in urothelial cancer. Pretreatment tumor samples and matched peripheral blood, collected serially before and after atezolizumab treatment, underwent TCR sequencing. Durable clinical benefit meant progression-free survival longer than 6 months, and TCR features were also tested against progression-free and overall survival. In the same patients, whole exome sequencing and RNA sequencing of pretreatment tumors were performed in addition to TCR sequencing. Nine patients achieved durable clinical benefit and approximately 20 did not. Some 29 patients had pretreatment blood TCR-seq, some 24 had at least one posttreatment blood collection, and some 24 had tumor TCR-seq. General study outcomes and caveats: Because the sample size was small (n ≈ 27) and many of the analyses were exploratory, the results are meant to be hypothesis-generating. Improved progression-free and overall survival was found to be associated with pretreatment peripheral blood TCR clonality below the median. Patients with durable benefit showed greater expansion of tumor-associated TCR clones in peripheral blood 3 weeks after starting treatment (n ≈ 20, p = 0.022).

Each PCR received spiked-in synthetic TCR analog templates so that absolute template abundance could be estimated from read counts. The immunoSEQ assay was used to amplify TCRbeta CDR3 regions from genomic DNA with bias-controlled V and J gene primers. Sequencing of rearranged TCRbeta segments was done at approximately 20X coverage. In the original analysis: Sequencing errors were corrected by clustering, and CDR3s were annotated against IMGT so that V, D and J genes could be assigned. Out-of-frame and stop-codon sequences were excluded, and only productive TCRbeta rearrangements were used in downstream analyses. To compute clonality, Shannon entropy was normalized by the log of the number of unique productive sequences and then subtracted from one. Fisher's exact test with Benjamini-Hochberg correction, at a threshold of adjusted p below 0.01, was used to find clones that differed between time points or between blood and tumor. What TCRdb holds here is the immuneACCESS table cut down to in-frame rearrangements. Part of the clones is not present; checked against another copy, under half of the missing clones reflect an unresolved V gene, and the others are unexplained. V and J calls and clone size are given by that table; D and trimming were obtained from the DNA. The sample data list roughly 77,000 clones, and around 83% of these were observed just once. Jointly, the top ten make up about 8.6% of the sample.

In regard to this clone: Its antigen is not yet known. Per-base qualities were not stored, and no clone one base away is much larger.

According to the study, the label for this sample's time point signals: pretreatment peripheral blood. The cohort included about 29 patients with locally advanced or metastatic urothelial carcinoma who were treated at Memorial Sloan Kettering on a trial protocol. Peripheral blood mononuclear cells were collected pretreatment and during treatment, with between 1 and 8 total time points per patient. The Qiagen DNeasy Blood extraction kit was used to purify genomic DNA from total PBMCs and tumor samples. Collected pretreatment and during treatment, PBMCs were isolated and stored as previously described. The germline V gene provides CDR1 MGHRA and CDR2 YSYEKL. Including the terminal cysteine and phenylalanine, the CDR3 comprises 18 residues. Only the CDR3 part of the read is kept: 54 bases, read in frame from the first base. Clipping removes 6 bases from V and 1 base from J, with 11 as the unmatched junction base count.

The rearranged chain carries TRBV4-1 and TRBJ2-3, and TRBD2 aligns with 12 junction nucleotides. The receptor was derived from a woman aged 65 to 85 with urothelial cancer. The source was PBMCs, collected around atezolizumab (anti-PD-L1) treatment. DNA sequence: TGCGCCAGCAGGCCCGGACTAGCGGGACCGATTCGCACAGATACGCAGTATTTT. It specifies CASRPGLAGPIRTDTQYF.